These T cell receptor beta chains were read from a single sample in a study of blood T cell repertoires in COVID-19. The data were produced by immunoSEQ multiplex PCR, yet TCRdb's version contains in-frame clones alone and is incomplete. Of 350,000 or so clones in the sample, roughly 86% were seen once. Sequenced: PBMCs or T cells enriched from blood (not recorded which). Receptors originate from a woman aged 25-40 years who had been exposed to COVID-19. CDR3s include the opening cysteine and the closing phenylalanine or tryptophan. Fields, in order: CDR3 protein, CDR3 DNA, J gene, V gene, clone size, D gene. D genes are given only for firm matches. Some rows have no size entry. The others give once, few or many, or a class for an expanded clone.

CDR3 protein: CASSPHEANYGYTF; CDR3 DNA: TGTGCCAGCAGCCCCCACGAAGCCAACTATGGCTACACCTTC; J gene: TRBJ1-2; V gene: TRBV9; clone size: NA; D gene: NA
CDR3 protein: CASSRSGTGGFYGYTF; CDR3 DNA: TGTGCCAGCTCACGATCCGGGACAGGGGGCTTCTATGGCTACACCTTC; J gene: TRBJ1-2; V gene: TRBV18; clone size: NA; D gene: TRBD1
CDR3 protein: CASTGTSGPNYEQYF; CDR3 DNA: TGTGCCAGCACCGGGACTAGCGGACCGAACTACGAGCAGTACTTC; J gene: TRBJ2-7; V gene: TRBV28; clone size: NA; D gene: TRBD2
CDR3 protein: CASSLSRGSYEQYF; CDR3 DNA: TGTGCCAGCAGCTTATCACGGGGTTCGTACGAGCAGTACTTC; J gene: TRBJ2-7; V gene: TRBV7-2; clone size: NA; D gene: NA
CDR3 protein: CASSLRGGGYQPQHF; CDR3 DNA: TGTGCCAGCAGTTTGCGCGGGGGGGGGTATCAGCCCCAGCATTTT; J gene: TRBJ1-5; V gene: TRBV27; clone size: NA; D gene: NA
CDR3 protein: CASSETSGRYTGELFF; CDR3 DNA: TGTGCCAGCAGTGAAACTAGCGGGAGGTACACCGGGGAGCTGTTTTTT; J gene: TRBJ2-2; V gene: TRBV6-1; clone size: medium-sized; D gene: TRBD2
CDR3 protein: CASGLAQSRGYTF; CDR3 DNA: TGTGCTAGTGGTTTGGCACAGAGCAGAGGCTACACCTTC; J gene: TRBJ1-2; V gene: TRBV12-5; clone size: few; D gene: NA
CDR3 protein: CASSAGTSYGYTF; CDR3 DNA: TGTGCCAGCAGCGCCGGGACATCCTATGGCTACACCTTC; J gene: TRBJ1-2; V gene: TRBV9; clone size: many; D gene: NA
CDR3 protein: CASSPDRFSNQPQHF; CDR3 DNA: TGTGCCAGCAGTCCCGACAGGTTTTCCAATCAGCCCCAGCATTTT; J gene: TRBJ1-5; V gene: TRBV27; clone size: NA; D gene: NA
CDR3 protein: CASSAPRGRGTEAFF; CDR3 DNA: TGTGCCAGCAGCGCCCCCAGGGGTAGGGGCACTGAAGCTTTCTTT; J gene: TRBJ1-1; V gene: TRBV2; clone size: few; D gene: NA
CDR3 protein: CASSLGSSYNSPLHF; CDR3 DNA: TGTGCCAGCAGCCTAGGGAGCTCCTATAATTCACCCCTCCACTTT; J gene: TRBJ1-6; V gene: TRBV3-1/TRBV3-2; clone size: NA; D gene: NA
CDR3 protein: CASSLSDSGSHSNQPQHF; CDR3 DNA: TGTGCCAGCAGTTTATCGGACTCCGGATCCCATTCCAATCAGCCCCAGCATTTT; J gene: TRBJ1-5; V gene: TRBV28; clone size: NA; D gene: NA
CDR3 protein: CASSEQDSSYEQYF; CDR3 DNA: TGTGCCAGTAGTGAACAGGATAGCTCCTACGAGCAGTACTTC; J gene: TRBJ2-7; V gene: TRBV19; clone size: few; D gene: NA
CDR3 protein: CASSLVRVWSYNEQFF; CDR3 DNA: TGTGCCAGCAGCTTGGTCAGGGTATGGTCCTACAATGAGCAGTTCTTC; J gene: TRBJ2-1; V gene: TRBV5-8; clone size: few; D gene: NA
CDR3 protein: CASMSYDRNTEAFF; CDR3 DNA: TGCGCCAGCATGTCATACGACAGGAACACTGAAGCTTTCTTT; J gene: TRBJ1-1; V gene: TRBV5-1; clone size: NA; D gene: NA
CDR3 protein: CASQVDRVNTEAFF; CDR3 DNA: TGTGCCAGCCAGGTAGATCGAGTGAACACTGAAGCTTTCTTT; J gene: TRBJ1-1; V gene: TRBV6-5; clone size: NA; D gene: NA